The source of this T cell receptor beta chain is a study of blood T cell repertoires in COVID-19. At the level of the study: Both acute and convalescent COVID-19 samples were obtained from the United States, Italy and Spain.

Germline lookup yields CDR1 SGDLS and CDR2 YYNGEE. The CDR3 is 14 residues long. V gave up 4 bases and J gave up 4 bases, with 12 bases separating them. Profiling relied on immunoSEQ multiplex PCR, and the TCRdb table lists in-frame clones only, not all of them. The table lists under 200,000 clones, 86% of them singletons. This clone was recorded a few times. This sample also contains other DNA sequences that code for the same CDR3. The receptor comes from a man aged 40-50 years with acute COVID-19. J is TRBJ1-5 and V is TRBV9; tentative D call: TRBD1 (5 bases). The material sequenced was PBMCs or T cells enriched from blood (not recorded which). This CDR3 reads CASSPQDINQPQHF. The CDR3, as DNA: TGTGCCAGCAGCCCACAGGACATTAATCAGCCCCAGCATTTT.